These 27 T cell receptor beta chains were all obtained from the same sample, sequenced in a study of cytomegalovirus exposure and HLA in healthy donors. Libraries were prepared by immunoSEQ multiplex PCR; TCRdb keeps only in-frame clonotypes and omits some of them. In the table there are 50,000 to 65,000 clones, around 96% of which are singletons. The sample comprised PBMCs. Every receptor here comes from a woman in her late teens or twenties in good health and CMV-seronegative.

The genes are TRBV20-1 and TRBJ1-2; D remains unclear. Per germline, CDR1 DFQATT and CDR2 SNEGSKA (reference sequence). CDR3 length: 10 amino acids. V was pared by 5 bases and J by 4 bases, with 5 bases between. The CDR3 DNA follows: TGCAGTGCTCGCGCCTATGGCTACACCTTC. Residues: CSARAYGYTF.

The rearrangement links TRBV7-3 to TRBJ2-5, with 7 bases lining up with TRBD1. The germline CDR1 and CDR2 sequences are SGHTA and FQGTGA. This CDR3 region has 13 residues. V gave up 5 bases and J gave up 2 bases; unmatched junction bases: 2. CDR3 region: CASSQGQQETQYF. In DNA, the CDR3 is TGTGCCAGCAGCCAGGGACAGCAAGAGACCCAGTACTTC.

This clone was counted once. This sequence joins TRBV7-8 and TRBJ2-1, with D uncertain. Germline lookup yields CDR1 SGHVS and CDR2 FQNEAQ. V was pared by 5 bases and J by 0 bases, with 17 bases between. The CDR3 covers 17 residues. The CDR3 loop reads CASSPLGGLSSYNEQFF. The CDR3 DNA is TGTGCCAGCAGCCCTCTCGGCGGCCTGAGCTCCTACAATGAGCAGTTCTTC. The full variable domain, its missing parts supplied by reference TRBV7-8 and TRBJ2-1, is GAGVSQSPRYKVAKRGQDVALRCDPISGHVSLFWYQQALGQGPEFLTYFQNEAQLDKSGLPSDRFFAERPEGSVSTLKIQRTQQEDSAVYLCASSPLGGLSSYNEQFFGPGTRLTVL.

The chain couples TRBV7-9 to TRBJ1-1, with D possibly TRBD1 on 5 matching bases. The CDR3 consists of 13 residues. The V and J ends lost 4 bases and 1 base respectively, with 7 bases between them. Germline V gives CDR1 SEHNR, CDR2 FQNEAQ (reference sequence). The CDR3 sequence is CASSSQANTEAFF. The CDR3 DNA reads as TGTGCCAGCAGCTCACAGGCGAACACTGAAGCTTTCTTT.

CDR3 DNA sequence: TGTGCCAGTAGTGCCGCCCCGGACAGGCTGTGGGAGCAGTACTTC. This translates into CASSAAPDRLWEQYF. V gene TRBV19 combines with J gene TRBJ2-7, with 7 bases matching TRBD1. Trimming removed 5 bases from V and 7 bases from J; junction bases left unmatched: 14. Germline-derived CDR1 and CDR2 are LNHDA and SQIVND (reference sequence). This CDR3 has 15 residues.

The chain employs TRBV9 and TRBJ1-5, with 9 nucleotides matching TRBD1. CDR3 length: 15 amino acids. Per the germline V gene, CDR1 is SGDLS and CDR2 is YYNGEE. The V and J ends lost 4 bases and 1 base, in that order; junction bases with no gene match: 3. The DNA for the CDR3 is TGTGCCAGCAGCAAGGACAGGGGAAGCAATCAGCCCCAGCATTTT. Translated: CASSKDRGSNQPQHF.

The V gene is TRBV1, the J gene TRBJ1-3. TRBV1 corresponds to a pseudogene. The CDR3 runs 16 residues. The CDR3 region is CTSSQDPGSSGNTIYF. CDR3 DNA sequence: TGCACCAGCAGCCAAGATCCGGGTAGCTCTGGAAACACCATATATTTT.

This clone was seen only once. This chain connects TRBV7-9 to TRBJ1-1; possible D gene TRBD1, 5 bases. CDR1 is SEHNR, CDR2 FQNEAQ, per germline (reference sequence). Trimming left V 1 base short and J 10 bases short, with 19 bases between. The CDR3 runs to 15 residues. The CDR3 loop reads CASSLVGGQGGVAFF. For the CDR3, the DNA is TGTGCCAGCAGCTTAGTCGGCGGTCAGGGAGGAGTAGCTTTCTTT.

CDR3: CATSGRRGWDTQYF. CDR3 nucleotides: TGTGCCACCAGCGGCCGTCGGGGGTGGGATACGCAGTATTTT. This chain joins TRBV15 and TRBJ2-3; weak D call: TRBD2 (6 bases). Germline CDR1 is LNHNV and CDR2 is YYDKDF (reference sequence). The V end was cut by 5 bases, the J end by 6 bases, with 15 bases between. The CDR3 length is 14 residues.

The chain uses TRBV9 and TRBJ2-1; D unresolved. Germline CDR1 is SGDLS and CDR2 is YYNGEE. With 0 bases removed from V and 7 bases from J, the gap between germline ends came to 11 bases. The CDR3 extends over 14 amino acids. CDR3: CASSVAPPANEQFF. DNA of the CDR3: TGTGCCAGCAGCGTAGCCCCCCCCGCGAATGAGCAGTTCTTC.

The V and J genes are TRBV19 and TRBJ1-5; possibly TRBD1 for D (5 bases). Germline CDR1 LNHDA, CDR2 SQIVND (reference sequence). Trimming left V 3 bases short and J 2 bases short, with 20 bases between. The CDR3 consists of 18 residues. For the CDR3, the DNA is TGTGCCAGTAGTATGGGGCAGGGCCAGGGTGGGCGCAATCAGCCCCAGCATTTT. Amino acids: CASSMGQGQGGRNQPQHF. Variable domain in full (rest from reference TRBV19 and TRBJ1-5): DGGITQSPKYLFRKEGQNVTLSCEQNLNHDAMYWYRQDPGQGLRLIYYSQIVNDFQKGDIAEGYSVSREKKESFPLTVTSAQKNPTAFYLCASSMGQGQGGRNQPQHFGDGTRLSIL.

CDR3 region: CASSKQWGSGRGEQFF. Written as DNA, the CDR3 is TGTGCCAGCAGCAAGCAATGGGGTAGCGGGAGGGGTGAGCAGTTCTTC. The chain links TRBV5-5 to TRBJ2-1, with TRBD2 matching over 11 bases. This CDR3 is 16 amino acids long. V was clipped by 4 bases and J by 9 bases; unmatched bases: 12. Germline lookup yields CDR1 SGHKS and CDR2 YYEKEE (reference sequence).

The V call is TRBV28, the J call TRBJ1-3; weak D call: TRBD1 (5 bases). The length of the CDR3 is 15 residues. Germline lookup yields CDR1 MDHEN and CDR2 SYDVKM. V was trimmed by 3 bases and J by 3 bases, leaving 12 bases between them. This CDR3 reads CASSFGQDGGNTIYF. CDR3 DNA: TGTGCCAGCAGTTTTGGACAAGACGGTGGAAACACCATATATTTT.

The J gene is TRBJ1-2, the V gene TRBV4-2; D is perhaps TRBD1 (5 bases). The ends were cut back, 4 bases at V and 2 bases at J, with 8 bases in the middle. Germline V gene sequence: CDR1 LGHNA, CDR2 YNFKEQ. This CDR3 is 13 amino acids long. The CDR3 spells CASSPDTNYGYTF. The CDR3 DNA is TGTGCCAGCAGCCCGGACACAAACTATGGCTACACCTTC.

The rearrangement joins TRBV28 to TRBJ1-1; maybe TRBD1 (6 bases). CDR3 length: 16 residues. From germline, CDR1 is MDHEN and CDR2 SYDVKM. Trimming shortened V by 5 bases and J by 1 base, and 17 bases separated the two germline ends. DNA of the CDR3: TGTGCCAGCAGTACCCTAGGGGGTGGTCGGAACACTGAAGCTTTCTTT. Protein product: CASSTLGGGRNTEAFF. The full variable domain, its missing parts supplied by reference TRBV28 and TRBJ1-1, is DVKVTQSSRYLVKRTGEKVFLECVQDMDHENMFWYRQDPGLGLRLIYFSYDVKMKEKGDIPEGYSVSREKKERFSLILESASTNQTSMYLCASSTLGGGRNTEAFFGQGTRLTVV.

The chain joins TRBV19 to TRBJ1-5; maybe TRBD1 (6 bases). The ends were cut back, 5 bases at V and 3 bases at J, with 8 bases in the middle. The CDR3 sequence is 13 residues long. Germline values: CDR1 LNHDA, CDR2 SQIVND (reference sequence). The CDR3 sequence: CASSRDNNQPQHF. The DNA of the CDR3 is TGTGCCAGTAGTCGGGACAACAATCAGCCCCAGCATTTT.

This clone was counted once. V is TRBV11-3 and J is TRBJ2-1; TRBD2 agrees at 15 bases. The germline V gene encodes CDR1 SGHNT and CDR2 YENEEA. With V trimmed by 3 bases and J by 4 bases, 1 base remained unmatched. There are 16 residues in the CDR3. The CDR3 DNA follows: TGTGCCAGCAGCTTCGGGACTAGCGGGGGGTACAATGAGCAGTTCTTC. It codes for CASSFGTSGGYNEQFF.

The V call is TRBV7-2, the J call TRBJ1-1; perhaps TRBD1 as D (5 bases). The V gene lost 3 bases and the J gene lost 4 bases, with 18 bases spanning the gap. The CDR3 runs to 16 residues. Germline CDR1 reads SGHTA; CDR2 reads FQGNSA. CDR3 bases: TGTGCCAGCAGCTTCCTGGGGGGGTCCCTAGGCACTGAAGCTTTCTTT. It specifies CASSFLGGSLGTEAFF. The complete variable domain, with remaining parts taken from reference TRBV7-2 and TRBJ1-1, reads GAGVSQSPSNKVTEKGKDVELRCDPISGHTALYWYRQSLGQGLEFLIYFQGNSAPDKSGLPSDRFSAERTGGSVSTLTIQRTQQEDSAVYLCASSFLGGSLGTEAFFGQGTRLTVV.

The sample holds a few counts of this clone. This chain joins TRBV6-4 and TRBJ2-1, with 12 nucleotides matching TRBD2. The germline gives CDR1 MRHNA, CDR2 SNTAGT. CDR3 size: 15 residues. V was pared by 5 bases and J by 5 bases, with 4 bases of the junction left unmatched. The CDR3 sequence: CASSPGLAGNNEQFF. CDR3 coding DNA: TGTGCCAGCAGTCCCGGACTAGCGGGGAACAATGAGCAGTTCTTC.

The chain is built from TRBV30 and TRBJ1-3; 8 nucleotides align to TRBD1. CDR1 GTSNPN and CDR2 SVGIG come from the germline V gene (reference sequence). The CDR3 covers 14 residues. V shed 4 bases and J 0 bases; nucleotides not matched to a gene: 2. The DNA for the CDR3 is TGTGCCTGGACCGGGACAGGCTCTGGAAACACCATATATTTT. The encoded protein is CAWTGTGSGNTIYF. Full variable domain (remainder filled in from reference TRBV30 and TRBJ1-3): SQTIHQWPATLVQPVGSPLSLECTVEGTSNPNLYWYRQAAGRGLQLLFYSVGIGQISSEVPQNLSASRPQDRQFILSSKKLLLSDSGFYLCAWTGTGSGNTIYFGEGSWLTVV.

This clone was seen only once. The V gene is TRBV5-1, the J gene TRBJ1-5; a possible D gene is TRBD1 (5 bases). CDR3 size: 15 residues. Per germline, CDR1 SGHRS and CDR2 YFSETQ. Trimming shortened V by 4 bases and J by 4 bases, and 15 bases separated the two germline ends. CDR3 amino acids: CASSPAGGGNQPQHF. CDR3 coding DNA: TGCGCCAGCAGCCCCGCCGGGGGAGGAAATCAGCCCCAGCATTTT.

This chain links TRBV28 with TRBJ2-5, with 9 bases identical to TRBD1. This CDR3 spans 13 amino acids. Germline-derived CDR1 and CDR2 are MDHEN and SYDVKM. J lost 5 bases, V lost 7 bases, and 5 bases had no gene match. CDR3 DNA: TGTGCCAGCAACAGGGGGCTTGGGGAGACCCAGTACTTC. Amino acids: CASNRGLGETQYF.

This clone came up once. V gene TRBV28 combines with J gene TRBJ1-2; D perhaps matches TRBD1 (5 bases). Looked up from germline, CDR1 is MDHEN and CDR2 is SYDVKM. V lost 8 bases and J lost 4, with 11 bases in between. There are 12 residues in the CDR3. This chain's CDR3 is CASSAGSYGYTF. The CDR3 DNA sequence: TGTGCCAGCTCCGCAGGGTCCTATGGCTACACCTTC.

The rearrangement links TRBV18 to TRBJ1-2, with D perhaps TRBD1 (6 bases). The CDR3 runs to 15 residues. The germline V and J ends were trimmed by 6 bases and 3 bases, with 17 bases remaining between them. In germline, CDR1 is KGHSH, CDR2 LQKENI. The CDR3 coding sequence is TGTGCCAGCTCCCAAGGTGGGGGGGCTGACTATGGCTACACCTTC. It translates to CASSQGGGADYGYTF. Full variable domain (missing parts from reference TRBV18 and TRBJ1-2): NAGVMQNPRHLVRRRGQEARLRCSPMKGHSHVYWYRQLPEEGLKFMVYLQKENIIDESGMPKERFSAEFPKEGPSILRIQQVVRGDSAAYFCASSQGGGADYGYTFGSGTRLTVV.

This clone was seen once. J is TRBJ2-7 and V is TRBV10-3; 7 positions match TRBD2. This CDR3 region has 17 residues. Trimming took 0 bases from V and 2 from J; bases not matched to a gene: 10. Germline assignment: CDR1 ENHRY and CDR2 SYGVKD. CDR3: CAISESRGVAPTYEQYF. The CDR3 DNA reads as TGTGCCATCAGTGAGTCCCGGGGGGTAGCGCCCACCTACGAGCAGTACTTC.

The J gene is TRBJ2-2, the V gene TRBV11-3, with a weak D call TRBD2 (6 bases). Trimming left V 6 bases short and J 1 base short, with 6 bases between. The CDR3 length is 13 residues. CDR1 SGHNT and CDR2 YENEEA come from the germline V gene. The CDR3 sequence is CASRRGNTGELFF. CDR3 bases: TGTGCCAGCAGGCGGGGGAACACCGGGGAGCTGTTTTTT.

The V gene is TRBV27, the J gene TRBJ2-7, with 9 bases matching TRBD2. Trimming took 0 bases from V and 0 from J; bases not matched to a gene: 18. The CDR3 spans 21 residues. CDR1 is MNHEY and CDR2 is SMNVEV in the germline V gene (reference sequence). CDR3 sequence reads: CASSLSHRGASGALSSYEQYF. CDR3 nucleotide sequence: TGTGCCAGCAGTTTATCCCACCGGGGGGCTAGCGGGGCGTTAAGCTCCTACGAGCAGTACTTC.